The 27 T cell receptor beta chains below all came from one sample that was sequenced in a study of T cells after yellow fever vaccination (dated by TCRdb to 2018 to 2020). Receptor libraries were prepared by 5' RACE. The sequencer listed for this sample is Illumina NovaSeq 6000. The public reads were quality trimmed at Q25 with fastp and then assembled into clones with MiXCR by TCRdb, keeping productive beta chains. Each entry is one CDR3 protein sequence, shown with its most common DNA and genes. For this sample there are more than 300,000 distinct CDR3 sequences; approximately 4% appear just once. The top ten constitute roughly a fifth of the sample. This sample's treatment or condition label indicates: live attenuated yellow fever vaccine strain. The sequenced sample was PBMCs, obtained 15 days after the yellow fever booster vaccination. The source is a man younger than 30 who received the YFV17D yellow fever vaccine.

This clonotype was counted only a few times. The rearrangement joins TRBV20-1 to TRBJ1-5; maybe TRBD1 (5 bases). The V end lost 1 base, the J end lost 1 base, and 11 bases lay between the germline ends. This CDR3 comprises 15 residues. From germline, CDR1 is DFQATT and CDR2 SNEGSKA (reference sequence). The CDR3 region is CSARGQGRSNQPQHF. The CDR3 DNA is TGCAGTGCTAGAGGGCAGGGCCGGAGCAATCAGCCCCAGCATTTT.

In its sample, this clonotype was seen many times. The J gene is TRBJ1-1, the V gene TRBV12-3 or TRBV12-4; tentative D call: TRBD1 (6 bases). V was cut by 3 bases and J by 5 bases, with 13 bases left in between. The CDR3 consists of 14 residues. The CDR3 sequence is CASSFFQGQTEAFF. The CDR3 DNA is TGTGCCAGCAGTTTTTTCCAGGGGCAGACTGAAGCTTTCTTT.

Many counts were recorded for this clonotype. The V gene is TRBV7-2, the J gene TRBJ2-1; no clear D gene. V lost 1 base, J lost 0 bases, and 7 bases lay in between. This CDR3 spans 15 amino acids. Looked up from germline, CDR1 is SGHTA and CDR2 is FQGNSA. CDR3 in amino acids: CASSLEVFSYNEQFF. For the CDR3, the DNA is TGTGCCAGCAGCTTAGAGGTTTTCTCCTACAATGAGCAGTTCTTC.

This clonotype was seen a few times. The V and J genes are TRBV7-8 and TRBJ1-3; D gene ambiguous. Germline assignment: CDR1 SGHVS and CDR2 FQNEAQ. The V end was cut by 1 base, the J end by 4 bases, with 8 bases between. The CDR3 spans 14 residues. CDR3 region: CASSLEGVGNTIYF. The CDR3 nucleotides are TGTGCCAGCAGCTTAGAGGGTGTGGGAAACACCATATATTTT. The complete variable domain, with remaining parts taken from reference TRBV7-8 and TRBJ1-3, reads GAGVSQSPRYKVAKRGQDVALRCDPISGHVSLFWYQQALGQGPEFLTYFQNEAQLDKSGLPSDRFFAERPEGSVSTLKIQRTQQEDSAVYLCASSLEGVGNTIYFGEGSWLTVV.

This clonotype has a handful of counts. This chain joins TRBV27 and TRBJ2-6, with D unclear. Germline V gene sequence: CDR1 MNHEY, CDR2 SMNVEV (reference sequence). The CDR3 extends over 15 amino acids. Trimming stripped 3 bases from V and 2 bases from J, with 8 bases between. The DNA of the CDR3 is TGTGCCAGCAGTTTCCTGGGGACTGGGGCCAACGTCCTGACTTTC. Its protein is CASSFLGTGANVLTF.

This clonotype was observed at least ten times. The chain employs TRBV5-1 and TRBJ1-1, with a possible D match to TRBD1 (6 bases). This CDR3 spans 15 amino acids. Trimming removed 6 bases from V and 5 bases from J, with 20 bases in between. The germline CDR1 and CDR2 sequences are SGHRS and YFSETQ. CDR3 in amino acids: CASTLNAGTLTEAFF. In nucleotides, the CDR3 is TGCGCCAGCACCCTCAACGCCGGGACATTGACTGAAGCTTTCTTT.

This clonotype came up a few times. The rearrangement joins TRBV5-5 to TRBJ1-2; weak D call: TRBD1 (6 bases). Per the germline V gene, CDR1 is SGHKS and CDR2 is YYEKEE (reference sequence). The CDR3 spans 16 residues. Trimming removed 1 base from V and 3 bases from J, with 16 bases in between. The CDR3 region is CASSLYLGQQYYGYTF. In nucleotides, the CDR3 is TGTGCCAGCAGCTTGTATCTCGGACAGCAGTACTATGGCTACACCTTC.

This chain uses TRBV10-3 with TRBJ1-4; tentatively, D is TRBD1 (5 bases). The ends were cut back, 2 bases at V and 6 bases at J, with 7 bases in the middle. The CDR3 loop spans 13 amino acids. Per germline, CDR1 ENHRY and CDR2 SYGVKD. CDR3 bases: TGTGCCATCAGTGAGGCGGGGCATGAAAAACTGTTTTTT. Its translation: CAISEAGHEKLFF.

This chain links TRBV20-1 with TRBJ2-7; D might be TRBD1 (6 bases). Germline lookup yields CDR1 DFQATT and CDR2 SNEGSKA (reference sequence). Trimming stripped 6 bases from V and 6 bases from J, with 12 bases between. This CDR3 contains 11 residues. The CDR3 sequence is CSAGQGPEQYF. The CDR3, as DNA: TGCAGTGCAGGGCAGGGGCCCGAGCAGTACTTC.

This clonotype was seen at least ten times. The rearrangement uses TRBV6-5 and TRBJ2-4, with a weak D call TRBD1 (5 bases). Looked up from germline, CDR1 is MNHEY and CDR2 is SVGAGI. The V and J ends lost 0 bases and 5 bases respectively, with 11 bases between them. This CDR3 is 15 amino acids long. The CDR3 nucleotides read TGTGCCAGCAGTTACTCTCTAACAGGACAAAACATTCAGTACTTC. Its translation is CASSYSLTGQNIQYF.

This clonotype was found a few times. The V and J genes are TRBV12-3 or TRBV12-4 and TRBJ1-3; no clear D. The CDR3 runs 12 residues. Trimming took 8 bases from V and 8 from J, leaving 13 bases between them. This CDR3 reads CASGFLWDTIYF. CDR3 nucleotide sequence: TGTGCCAGCGGATTCCTCTGGGACACCATATATTTT.

A word on this clonotype: A much larger clonotype is one base distant, so this may be a read error. This chain links TRBV5-1 with TRBJ2-1; tentative D call: TRBD1 (5 bases). CDR3 length equals 15 residues. Germline V gene lookup returns CDR1 SGHRS and CDR2 YFSETQ. CDR3 sequence: CASSPETEVFNEQSF. In nucleotides, the CDR3 is TGCGCCAGCAGCCCGGAGACAGAAGTATTCAATGAGCAGTCCTTC. The whole variable domain, remainder taken from reference TRBV5-1 and TRBJ2-1, is KAGVTQTPRYLIKTRGQQVTLSCSPISGHRSVSWYQQTPGQGLQFLFEYFSETQRNKGNFPGRFSGRQFSNSRSEMNVSTLELGDSALYLCASSPETEVFNEQSFGPGTRLTVL.

This clonotype appeared a few times. This chain links TRBV6-5 with TRBJ1-4; 11 bases fit TRBD1. Looked up from germline, CDR1 is MNHEY and CDR2 is SVGAGI. This CDR3 is built from 19 residues. V gave up 3 bases and J gave up 5 bases; unmatched junction bases: 14. The CDR3 sequence: CASSYGQGAPGPSNEKLFF. The CDR3 nucleotides are TGTGCCAGCAGTTATGGACAGGGGGCGCCGGGCCCCTCGAATGAAAAACTGTTTTTT.

This clonotype was recorded at least ten times. This rearrangement joins TRBV7-2 to TRBJ2-2, with D hard to call. Trimming removed 4 bases at V and 1 base at J, with 7 bases between. Germline V gene data show CDR1 as SGHTA and CDR2 as FQGNSA. The CDR3 contains 14 residues. Written as DNA, the CDR3 is TGTGCCAGCAGCTCTGGGTGGAACACCGGGGAGCTGTTTTTT. Amino acids: CASSSGWNTGELFF.

Only a few counts were recorded for this clonotype. The genes are TRBV20-1 and TRBJ2-5; D is unresolved. Germline assignment: CDR1 DFQATT and CDR2 SNEGSKA (reference sequence). The ends were cut back, 3 bases at V and 5 bases at J, with 16 bases in the middle. This CDR3 region has 14 residues. For the CDR3, the DNA is TGCAGTGCTAGCCAGCCGAATCGGCAGGAGACCCAGTACTTC. Translating it yields CSASQPNRQETQYF.

The genes are TRBV12-3 or TRBV12-4 and TRBJ1-2; D is undetermined. The CDR3 loop spans 12 amino acids. V lost 4 bases and J 14 bases, leaving 17 bases between the germline ends. For the CDR3, the DNA is TGTGCCAGCAGTTCCGGGAGATCCCATAAGACCTTC. This codes for CASSSGRSHKTF.

The chain employs TRBV6-1 and TRBJ2-3; D is unresolved. CDR3 length equals 13 residues. Trimming stripped 8 bases from V and 2 bases from J, with 11 bases between. The germline CDR1 and CDR2 sequences are MNHNS and SASEGT. As DNA, the CDR3 is TGTGCCAGCGAGGCGGCAGACACAGATACGCAGTATTTT. Protein: CASEAADTDTQYF.

This clonotype turned up a few times. The genes are TRBV11-1 and TRBJ1-6, with 9 nucleotides matching TRBD1. This CDR3 comprises 15 residues. With 6 bases clipped from V and 7 bases from J, the junction kept 7 bases outside the gene matches. The germline gives CDR1 SGHAT, CDR2 FQDESV (reference sequence). DNA for the CDR3: TGTGCCAGCAGACGGGACAGGGTGGGGAATTCACCCCTCCACTTT. Protein: CASRRDRVGNSPLHF.

As concerns this clonotype: One end of the junction does not line up with germline, which may come from a read error. The genes are TRBV12-3 or TRBV12-4 and TRBJ2-2; D may be TRBD1 or TRBD2 (5 bases each). This CDR3 spans 15 amino acids. CDR3 in amino acids: CASSTSGLHTGELFF. In DNA, the CDR3 is TGTGCCAGCAGTACCTCAGGGCTACACACCGGGGAGCTCTTTTTT.

This clonotype was recorded at least ten times. The chain combines TRBV10-3 with TRBJ1-2; 9 bases are a match to TRBD1. This CDR3 region has 14 residues. CDR1 ENHRY and CDR2 SYGVKD come from the germline V gene. V lost 6 bases to trimming and J lost 3 bases; unmatched junction nucleotides: 5. The CDR3 region is CAIREQGADYGYTF. For the CDR3, the DNA is TGTGCCATCAGGGAACAGGGGGCTGACTATGGCTACACCTTC.

This clonotype showed up just a few times. The rearrangement links TRBV11-2 to TRBJ2-3, with D unresolved. Looked up from germline, CDR1 is SGHAT and CDR2 is FQNNGV. The ends were cut back, 6 bases at V and 3 bases at J, with 10 bases in the middle. The CDR3 length is 13 residues. CDR3 in DNA: TGTGCCAGCAGAGAGCTAGGAACAGATACGCAGTATTTT. This gives the protein CASRELGTDTQYF.

This clonotype has just a few counts. The chain uses TRBV6-5 and TRBJ2-1; no clear D gene. The CDR3 extends over 14 amino acids. Germline values: CDR1 MNHEY, CDR2 SVGAGI. V dropped 10 bases and J dropped 0 bases, with 13 bases sitting between them. The chain's CDR3 is CATGRTDSYNEQFF. As DNA, the CDR3 is TGTGCCACCGGACGGACGGACTCCTACAATGAGCAGTTCTTC.

Only a few counts were recorded for this clonotype. V usage is TRBV7-2 and J usage is TRBJ2-3; D tentatively reads TRBD1 or TRBD2 (5 bases each). The germline V and J ends were trimmed by 5 bases and 3 bases, with 18 bases remaining between them. Germline CDR1 SGHTA, CDR2 FQGNSA. The CDR3 sequence is 16 residues long. The CDR3, as DNA: TGTGCCAGCAGCCCACCGGGACCGATAAAAACAGATACGCAGTATTTT. Its translation: CASSPPGPIKTDTQYF.

The chain uses TRBV7-2 and TRBJ1-2; D uncertain. V was trimmed by 2 bases and J by 4 bases, leaving 11 bases between them. This CDR3 has 14 amino acids. Germline V gene data show CDR1 as SGHTA and CDR2 as FQGNSA. CDR3 DNA: TGTGCCAGCAGCTTAAATCCAGGAACCTATGGCTACACCTTC. Translated: CASSLNPGTYGYTF. Full variable domain (remainder filled in from reference TRBV7-2 and TRBJ1-2): GAGVSQSPSNKVTEKGKDVELRCDPISGHTALYWYRQSLGQGLEFLIYFQGNSAPDKSGLPSDRFSAERTGGSVSTLTIQRTQQEDSAVYLCASSLNPGTYGYTFGSGTRLTVV.

This clonotype has a handful of counts. V is TRBV30 and J is TRBJ1-2; possibly TRBD1 for D (5 bases). V lost 0 bases to trimming and J lost 4 bases, with 12 bases between them. Germline CDR1 reads GTSNPN; CDR2 reads SVGIG (reference sequence). The CDR3 totals 14 residues. CDR3 sequence: CAWSVKGTFYGYTF. As DNA, the CDR3 is TGTGCCTGGAGTGTAAAGGGGACGTTCTATGGCTACACCTTC.

There are many counts of this clonotype. This chain joins TRBV24-1 and TRBJ2-1; possible D gene TRBD1, 5 bases. Germline V gives CDR1 KGHDR, CDR2 SFDVKD. The CDR3 totals 12 residues. V shed 9 bases and J shed 7 bases, with 12 bases lying between them. Here the CDR3 reads CATQGDSNEQFF. The CDR3 bases are TGTGCCACCCAGGGTGATAGTAATGAGCAGTTCTTC.

CDR3: CASILGGGNQPQHF. CDR3 sequence (DNA): TGTGCCAGTATCTTGGGGGGGGGGAATCAGCCCCAGCATTTT. V gene TRBV6-6 combines with J gene TRBJ1-5; D is possibly TRBD1 (5 bases). Germline CDR1 is MNHNY and CDR2 is SVGAGI (reference sequence). CDR3 length: 14 residues. The ends were cut back, 9 bases at V and 4 bases at J, with 16 bases in the middle.